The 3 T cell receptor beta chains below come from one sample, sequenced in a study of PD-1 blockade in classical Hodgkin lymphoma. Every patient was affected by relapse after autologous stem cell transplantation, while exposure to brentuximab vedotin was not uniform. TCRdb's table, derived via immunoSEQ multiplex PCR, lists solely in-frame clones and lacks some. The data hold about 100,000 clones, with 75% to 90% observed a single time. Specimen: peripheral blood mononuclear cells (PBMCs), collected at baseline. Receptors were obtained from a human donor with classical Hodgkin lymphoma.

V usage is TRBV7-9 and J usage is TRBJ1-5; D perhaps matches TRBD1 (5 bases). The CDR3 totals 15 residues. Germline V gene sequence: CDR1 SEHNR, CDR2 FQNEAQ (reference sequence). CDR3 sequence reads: CAHIPRGRVDQPQHF. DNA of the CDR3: TGTGCTCATATTCCCCGGGGACGGGTTGATCAGCCCCAGCATTTT.

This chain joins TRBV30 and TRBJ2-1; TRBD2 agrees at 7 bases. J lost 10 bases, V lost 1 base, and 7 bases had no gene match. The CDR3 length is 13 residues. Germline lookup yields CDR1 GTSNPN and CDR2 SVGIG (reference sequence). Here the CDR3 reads CAWSAAGDGEQFF. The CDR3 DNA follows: TGTGCCTGGAGTGCCGCGGGAGATGGGGAGCAGTTCTTC.

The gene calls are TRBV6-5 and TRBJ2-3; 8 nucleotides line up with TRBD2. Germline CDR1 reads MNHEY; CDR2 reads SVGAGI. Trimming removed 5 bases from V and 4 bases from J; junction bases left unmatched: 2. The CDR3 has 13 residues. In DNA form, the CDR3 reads TGTGCCAGCAGTCGGACTAGCCCAGATACGCAGTATTTT. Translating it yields CASSRTSPDTQYF.